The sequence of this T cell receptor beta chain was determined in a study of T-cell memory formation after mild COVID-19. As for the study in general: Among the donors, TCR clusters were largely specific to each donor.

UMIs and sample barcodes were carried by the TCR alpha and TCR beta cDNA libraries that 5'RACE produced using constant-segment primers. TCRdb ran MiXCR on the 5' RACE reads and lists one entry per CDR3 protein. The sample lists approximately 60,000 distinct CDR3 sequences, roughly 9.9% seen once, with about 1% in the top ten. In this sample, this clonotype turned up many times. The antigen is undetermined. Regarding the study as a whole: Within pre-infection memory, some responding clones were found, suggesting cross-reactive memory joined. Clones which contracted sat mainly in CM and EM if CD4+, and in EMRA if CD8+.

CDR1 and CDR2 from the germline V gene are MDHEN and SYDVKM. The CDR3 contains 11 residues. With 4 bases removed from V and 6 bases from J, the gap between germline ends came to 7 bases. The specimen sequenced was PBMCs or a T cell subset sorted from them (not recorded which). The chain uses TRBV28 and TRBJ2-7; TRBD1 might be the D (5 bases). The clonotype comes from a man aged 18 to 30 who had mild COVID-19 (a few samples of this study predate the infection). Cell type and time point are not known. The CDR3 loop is CASSWGREQYF. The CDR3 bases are TGTGCCAGCAGTTGGGGCCGCGAGCAGTACTTC.